The 20 T cell receptor beta chains below come from one sample, sequenced in a study of T cell changes during pregnancy in multiple sclerosis. Measured with immunoSEQ multiplex PCR; TCRdb has only the in-frame clones, and not every one. Here the sample spans about 60,000 clones, roughly nine tenths being singletons. This specimen was peripheral blood, taken before pregnancy. Receptor source: a female donor with multiple sclerosis, enrolled in a pregnancy study.

Here the CDR3 reads CASSHGTGDEDTDTQYF. The DNA of the CDR3 is TGTGCCAGCAGCCACGGGACAGGGGATGAGGACACAGATACGCAGTATTTT. This chain joins TRBV5-6 and TRBJ2-3, with TRBD1 matching 10 bases. The J segment lost 2 bases and the V segment lost 4 bases, leaving 10 bases of the junction unmatched. Germline CDR1 and CDR2: SGHDT and YYEEEE. The CDR3 consists of 17 residues.

The chain recombines TRBV7-3 with TRBJ2-7; maybe TRBD2 (5 bases). In germline, CDR1 is SGHTA, CDR2 FQGTGA. The CDR3 spans 13 residues. Trimming removed 5 bases at V and 7 bases at J, with 15 bases between. The CDR3 region is CASSPNSAGEQYF. The DNA of the CDR3 is TGTGCCAGCAGCCCAAACAGCGCGGGTGAGCAGTACTTC.

This rearrangement joins TRBV6-6 to TRBJ2-7; 7 bases fit TRBD1. Germline trimming cut 5 bases from V and 6 bases from J; bases unmatched to any gene: 10. The CDR3 consists of 14 residues. Germline V lookup: CDR1 MNHNY, CDR2 SVGAGI (reference sequence). The CDR3 spells CASSRRQGLLEQYF. The CDR3, as DNA: TGTGCCAGCAGTAGGAGACAGGGTTTACTCGAGCAGTACTTC.

This chain links TRBV6-5 with TRBJ2-7, with D perhaps matching TRBD1 (6 bases). The V gene's germline CDR1 is MNHEY and CDR2 SVGAGI. This CDR3 is built from 15 residues. Trimming removed 5 bases at V and 3 bases at J, with 17 bases between. The DNA of the CDR3 is TGTGCCAGCAGTCCTCCCCGGGACACTGTCTACGAGCAGTACTTC. It codes for CASSPPRDTVYEQYF.

The V call is TRBV5-6, the J call TRBJ1-6, with 7 bases aligning to TRBD1. V trimming: 2 bases; J trimming: 9 bases; junction bases outside the gene matches: 2. The CDR3 covers 13 residues. Germline lookup yields CDR1 SGHDT and CDR2 YYEEEE. The CDR3 sequence is CASSFRQGSPLHF. The CDR3, as DNA: TGTGCCAGCAGCTTTCGACAGGGTTCACCCCTCCACTTT.

This sequence joins TRBV5-4 and TRBJ2-1; tentative D call: TRBD1 (6 bases). Deletions cut 0 bases from V and 4 bases from J, with 20 bases between. Germline CDR1 and CDR2: SGHNT and YYREEE (reference sequence). The CDR3 sequence is 18 residues long. CDR3: CASSLGGLGLGGYNEQFF. The CDR3 region has the DNA TGTGCCAGCAGCTTGGGAGGGTTAGGCCTAGGGGGTTACAATGAGCAGTTCTTC.

The chain carries TRBV6-6 and TRBJ1-2; 7 nucleotides match TRBD1. In germline, CDR1 is MNHNY, CDR2 SVGAGI (reference sequence). With V trimmed by 4 bases and J by 4 bases, 12 bases remained unmatched. The CDR3 has 16 residues. The CDR3 here is CASSSTTSGQIYGYTF. As DNA, the CDR3 is TGTGCCAGCAGTTCCACAACTTCGGGACAGATCTATGGCTACACCTTC.

The chain links TRBV9 to TRBJ2-1, with 7 bases lining up with TRBD2. Unmatched junction bases numbered 14, after V lost 4 bases and J lost 4 bases. The CDR3 totals 17 residues. Germline V gene lookup returns CDR1 SGDLS and CDR2 YYNGEE. The CDR3: CASSSGGWRGGYNEQFF. Written as DNA, the CDR3 is TGTGCCAGCAGCTCAGGTGGGTGGCGGGGAGGGTACAATGAGCAGTTCTTC.

The V call is TRBV4-1, the J call TRBJ1-1, with 8 bases lining up with TRBD1. CDR3 length equals 16 residues. V lost 0 bases, J lost 3 bases, and 6 bases stayed unmatched. Germline CDR1 MGHRA, CDR2 YSYEKL. The CDR3 DNA reads TGCGCCAGCAGCCAAGAGGGGACAGGAACGGACACTGAAGCTTTCTTT. It is translated as CASSQEGTGTDTEAFF.

This clone was seen a handful of times. This chain uses TRBV11-2 with TRBJ2-2, with 9 positions matching TRBD2. Germline V gene data show CDR1 as SGHAT and CDR2 as FQNNGV. The CDR3 loop spans 17 amino acids. The V segment lost 5 bases and the J segment 7 bases; nucleotides outside the gene matches: 14. The CDR3 region is CASSPRLSGGSDGELFF. The DNA for the CDR3 is TGTGCCAGCAGCCCCCGCCTGAGCGGGGGGTCTGACGGGGAGCTGTTTTTT.

The chain employs TRBV5-1 and TRBJ1-1; possibly TRBD1 for D (5 bases). The V gene's germline CDR1 is SGHRS and CDR2 YFSETQ. The V end lost 4 bases, the J end lost 0 bases, and 13 bases lay between the germline ends. There are 15 residues in the CDR3. CDR3 sequence (DNA): TGCGCCAGCAGCCCAGTAAGGGGTATGAACACTGAAGCTTTCTTT. The encoded protein is CASSPVRGMNTEAFF.

CDR3 DNA: TGTGCCAGCAGCCCTGGGGGGGCCGATCAGCCCCAGCATTTT. The encoded protein is CASSPGGADQPQHF. This chain links TRBV7-2 with TRBJ1-5; TRBD1 is a possible D gene (6 bases). The CDR3 is 14 amino acids. The ends were cut back, 5 bases at V and 5 bases at J, with 13 bases in the middle. CDR1 and CDR2 from the germline V gene are SGHTA and FQGNSA.

The chain links TRBV27 to TRBJ2-5; 8 bases are a match to TRBD2. The J segment lost 5 bases and the V segment lost 6 bases, leaving 5 bases of the junction unmatched. This CDR3 has 13 residues. Germline-derived CDR1 and CDR2 are MNHEY and SMNVEV (reference sequence). CDR3 region: CASRAGGLETQYF. The CDR3 coding sequence is TGTGCCAGCAGGGCGGGGGGCCTGGAGACCCAGTACTTC.

This chain joins TRBV6-1 and TRBJ2-2; 9 positions match TRBD1. V was clipped by 11 bases and J by 6 bases; unmatched bases: 10. Germline V gene lookup returns CDR1 MNHNS and CDR2 SASEGT. The length of the CDR3 is 14 residues. CDR3 bases: TGTGCCTCCTCCGGGACAGGGCTCTCCGGGGAGCTGTTTTTT. As protein: CASSGTGLSGELFF.

The CDR3 is CASSLGAGGPDTQYF. CDR3 in DNA: TGTGCCAGCAGCCTAGGTGCGGGGGGGCCAGATACGCAGTATTTT. This rearrangement joins TRBV11-2 to TRBJ2-3, with 9 bases lining up with TRBD2. CDR1 is SGHAT and CDR2 is FQNNGV in the germline V gene. V was pared by 5 bases and J by 4 bases, with 7 bases of the junction left unmatched. The CDR3 runs to 15 residues. The variable domain in full, with the rest retrieved from reference TRBV11-2 and TRBJ2-3, is EAGVAQSPRYKIIEKRQSVAFWCNPISGHATLYWYQQILGQGPKLLIQFQNNGVVDDSQLPKDRFSAERLKGVDSTLKIQPAKLEDSAVYLCASSLGAGGPDTQYFGPGTRLTVL.

The chain joins TRBV30 to TRBJ1-4; 11 bases are shared with TRBD1. V shed 1 base, J shed 6 bases, and the junction held 1 base outside the gene matches. The CDR3 runs 14 residues. The germline V gene encodes CDR1 GTSNPN and CDR2 SVGIG (reference sequence). The CDR3 here is CAWSGDRGYEKLFF. The CDR3 DNA is TGTGCCTGGAGTGGGGACAGGGGGTATGAAAAACTGTTTTTT.

The rearrangement links TRBV7-3 to TRBJ2-3; 10 bases align to TRBD2. This CDR3 has 18 residues. Trimming took 4 bases from V and 5 from J; bases not matched to a gene: 15. Germline values: CDR1 SGHTA, CDR2 FQGTGA. CDR3 loop: CASSSKPLAGLGGDTQYF. Here the CDR3 DNA reads TGTGCCAGCAGCTCAAAACCACTAGCGGGGTTAGGGGGAGATACGCAGTATTTT.

This clone is a singleton in its sample. The chain uses TRBV19 and TRBJ1-1, with 7 bases lining up with TRBD1. The ends lost 5 bases at V and 6 bases at J; junction bases unmatched: 9. The CDR3 length is 14 residues. Germline V CDR1 and CDR2: LNHDA, SQIVND (reference sequence). CDR3 bases: TGTGCCAGTAGTTTCGACAGGGTAATGGCTGAAGCTTTCTTT. Translation: CASSFDRVMAEAFF.

This chain joins TRBV11-2 and TRBJ2-1; 7 nucleotides agree with TRBD2. The trim removed 3 bases at V and 2 bases at J, leaving 4 bases unmatched. This CDR3 contains 15 residues. CDR1 and CDR2 (germline): SGHAT, FQNNGV. The CDR3 nucleotides read TGTGCCAGCAGCTTGCAGGGAGGGACCTACAATGAGCAGTTCTTC. Translating it yields CASSLQGGTYNEQFF. Combining the CDR3 with reference TRBV11-2 and TRBJ2-1 gives the whole variable domain EAGVAQSPRYKIIEKRQSVAFWCNPISGHATLYWYQQILGQGPKLLIQFQNNGVVDDSQLPKDRFSAERLKGVDSTLKIQPAKLEDSAVYLCASSLQGGTYNEQFFGPGTRLTVL.

The rearrangement links TRBV29-1 to TRBJ2-3; 8 bases line up with TRBD1. The V gene end was trimmed by 6 bases and the J gene end by 1 base; junction bases not matched to a gene: 6. CDR3 length equals 14 residues. Germline V gene data show CDR1 as SQVTM and CDR2 as ANQGSEA. The CDR3 reads CSVPPGQGTDTQYF. The CDR3 DNA sequence: TGCAGCGTCCCACCGGGACAGGGCACAGATACGCAGTATTTT.